A single T cell receptor beta chain is shown here with its context. The nonmyeloablative bone marrow transplants came from related graft donors, with transient mixed chimerism. This sample was included in a study of Tregs in tolerant kidney transplant recipients. Profiled with immunoSEQ multiplex PCR; TCRdb holds only in-frame clones, not every one. The sample comprises over 70,000 clones, 91% of which are singletons, and around 1.5% rests with the top ten. The CDR3 is 13 amino acids. CDR1 is MNHNS, CDR2 SASEGT, per germline. V was pared by 3 bases and J by 0 bases, with 5 bases between. Specimen: CD4+ T cells from blood (PBMCs), collected 24 months after the transplant. The chain carries TRBV6-1 and TRBJ1-2; D is undetermined. The clonotype originates from a human patient who received a combined kidney and bone marrow transplant. Some of these T cells may belong to the graft donor. The CDR3 sequence: CASSDQANYGYTF. The CDR3 DNA is TGTGCCAGCAGTGATCAGGCTAACTATGGCTACACCTTC.